This record concerns one TCR beta chain sequence. As yet, its antigen is unknown. TCRdb's copy holds only in-frame clones and misses some; the assay was immunoSEQ multiplex PCR. The sample lists 13,000 or so clones; just under 70% were seen once. The sample is drawn from a study of chemoradiotherapy in HPV16-positive cancers. Whole-study context: Candidate HPV-specific clones and shared TCR motifs came from a couple of HPV16-positive patients.

Repertoires were sampled repeatedly during chemoradiotherapy. Overall study findings and caveats: Functional assays defining HPV-specific T cells used only a couple of HPV16-positive patients. Candidate HPV-specific clones and E7-related TCR motifs grew in tumor during treatment.

The sequence came from a human donor with HPV-associated anogenital cancer. The sample was gathered from a patient who underwent chemoradiotherapy.

In DNA, the CDR3 is TGTGCCAGCAGCCCCTTCCGCGGGGGGGCCGGGAATGAGCAGTTCTTC. It is translated as CASSPFRGGAGNEQFF. The chain couples TRBV5-4 to TRBJ2-1; TRBD2 aligns across 9 bases. J was trimmed by 7 bases and V by 4 bases; bases with no gene match: 12. The CDR3 is 16 residues long. Germline V gene data show CDR1 as SGHNT and CDR2 as YYREEE (reference sequence).